The rows below give T cell receptor beta chains drawn from one sample of a study of cytomegalovirus exposure and HLA in healthy donors. Sequencing used immunoSEQ multiplex PCR; TCRdb keeps in-frame clones, though not all of them. The sample includes roughly 56,000 clones, about 91% of them seen just once. The sequenced sample was PBMCs. These receptors were taken from a woman between 25 and 40 years old in good health and CMV-seronegative. Both conserved end residues are part of each CDR3. A D gene is named only where the DNA matches it firmly. Clone size is stated in some rows and not others, as once, few, many or a class when expanded.

v_gene	d_gene	j_gene	abundance	CDR3aa	CDR3nt
TRBV12-5	TRBD1	TRBJ2-5	-	CASGRDRALQETQYF	TGTGCTAGTGGTAGGGACAGGGCCCTGCAAGAGACCCAGTACTTC
TRBV7-9	TRBD1	TRBJ1-2	-	CASSSRDRSDSGYTF	TGTGCCAGCAGCTCCCGGGACAGGAGCGACTCGGGCTACACCTTC
TRBV7-9	-	TRBJ1-2	-	CASSLVQGSYYGYTF	TGTGCCAGCAGCTTAGTGCAGGGGTCCTACTATGGCTACACCTTC
TRBV7-3	-	TRBJ2-3	-	CASSSKGTDTQYF	TGTGCCAGCAGCTCTAAAGGCACAGATACGCAGTATTTT
TRBV15	-	TRBJ1-5	-	CATSRDLSGRGQPQHF	TGTGCCACCAGCAGAGATCTATCAGGGAGGGGGCAGCCCCAGCATTTT
TRBV18	TRBD1	TRBJ1-2	-	CASSPPTGGNGYTF	TGTGCCAGCTCACCCCCGACAGGGGGGAACGGCTACACCTTC
TRBV29-1	-	TRBJ2-5	-	CSAGEETQYF	TGCAGCGCAGGGGAAGAGACCCAGTACTTC
TRBV11-2	-	TRBJ2-7	-	CASSRVAGQTSYEQYF	TGTGCCAGCAGCCGGGTCGCGGGACAGACCTCCTACGAGCAGTACTTC
TRBV10-3	TRBD2	TRBJ2-1	-	CAISESAGDYEQFF	TGTGCCATCAGTGAGTCGGCGGGAGACTATGAGCAGTTCTTC
TRBV6-1	TRBD2	TRBJ2-7	once	CASSKSGTFYEQYF	TGTGCCAGCAGTAAAAGCGGGACCTTCTACGAGCAGTACTTC
TRBV7-9	-	TRBJ1-3	-	CASSLLTGFAGNTIYF	TGTGCCAGCAGCTTGTTAACAGGGTTCGCTGGAAACACCATATATTTT
TRBV7-8	-	TRBJ2-1	-	CASSLYRGGPVNEQFF	TGTGCCAGCAGCTTATATCGAGGAGGGCCTGTAAATGAGCAGTTCTTC
TRBV15	-	TRBJ2-1	-	CAPRGGESAEQFF	TGTGCCCCCCGCGGCGGGGAAAGTGCTGAGCAGTTCTTC
TRBV28	-	TRBJ1-5	-	CASSFRGSWEPQHF	TGTGCCAGCAGTTTCCGCGGGAGTTGGGAGCCCCAGCATTTT
TRBV5-1	-	TRBJ1-1	-	CASSENLRGTEAFF	TGCGCCAGCAGCGAAAACCTAAGGGGCACTGAAGCTTTCTTT
TRBV5-1	-	TRBJ2-1	-	CASSPPGRDNEQFF	TGCGCCAGCAGCCCCCCTGGGCGCGACAATGAGCAGTTCTTC
TRBV28	-	TRBJ2-2	-	CASSHDRLTGELFF	TGTGCCAGCAGTCACGACAGACTCACCGGGGAGCTGTTTTTT
TRBV6-5	-	TRBJ2-7	-	CASSYSASSYEQYF	TGTGCCAGCAGTTACAGCGCTAGTTCGTACGAGCAGTACTTC
TRBV7-7	TRBD1	TRBJ2-3	-	CASSLGGGADTQYF	TGTGCCAGCAGCTTAGGAGGGGGCGCAGATACGCAGTATTTT
TRBV18	-	TRBJ2-2	-	CASSLTLQGLLDTGELFF	TGTGCCAGCTCCCTCACCCTACAGGGTCTGCTGGACACCGGGGAGCTGTTTTTT
TRBV5-1	TRBD1	TRBJ1-1	-	CASSGQTGDAEAFF	TGCGCCAGCAGCGGGCAAACAGGGGACGCTGAAGCTTTCTTT
TRBV6-1	-	TRBJ2-4	-	CASRGGRGAKNIQYF	TGTGCCAGCAGAGGGGGTAGGGGAGCCAAAAACATTCAGTACTTC
TRBV27	-	TRBJ1-3	-	CARRQGGDTIYF	TGTGCCCGGCGGCAGGGCGGCGACACCATATATTTT
TRBV30	-	TRBJ1-3	once	CAWSQGSGNTIYF	TGTGCCTGGAGCCAGGGATCTGGAAACACCATATATTTT
TRBV2	TRBD1	TRBJ1-1	-	CASRSDRGYTEAFF	TGTGCCAGCAGATCAGACAGGGGGTACACTGAAGCTTTCTTT
TRBV28	-	TRBJ1-4	-	CASSALRGTNEKLFF	TGTGCCAGCAGTGCCCTCAGGGGCACTAATGAAAAACTGTTTTTT
TRBV9	TRBD2	TRBJ2-7	-	CASTAGILAGDVGEQYF	TGTGCCAGCACCGCCGGGATTCTAGCGGGAGACGTTGGCGAGCAGTACTTC
TRBV5-4	TRBD2	TRBJ2-7	-	CASSPGGPTYEQYF	TGTGCCAGCAGCCCGGGGGGTCCTACCTACGAGCAGTACTTC
TRBV9	TRBD1	TRBJ2-3	-	CASSVQGQGGTDTQYF	TGTGCCAGCAGCGTACAAGGACAGGGCGGCACAGATACGCAGTATTTT
TRBV19	-	TRBJ2-1	-	CASSTSGDEQFF	TGTGCCAGTAGTACGTCAGGGGATGAGCAGTTCTTC
TRBV27	TRBD1	TRBJ1-2	-	CASTPGTGAGPGGYTF	TGTGCCAGCACCCCTGGGACAGGTGCTGGCCCGGGGGGCTACACCTTC
TRBV7-9	-	TRBJ2-6	once	CASSFGTSPTPSGANVLTF	TGTGCCAGCAGCTTCGGGACATCTCCCACCCCCTCTGGGGCCAACGTCCTGACTTTC
TRBV18	-	TRBJ2-1	-	CASSPLDGTHEQFF	TGTGCCAGCTCACCCCTAGATGGAACCCATGAGCAGTTCTTC
TRBV30	TRBD1	TRBJ1-2	-	CAWSPRGPGYTF	TGTGCCTGGAGCCCCAGGGGGCCTGGCTACACCTTC
TRBV11-2	TRBD1	TRBJ1-1	-	CASSLRGQGMNTEAFF	TGTGCCAGCAGCTTAAGAGGACAGGGGATGAACACTGAAGCTTTCTTT
TRBV7-2	-	TRBJ2-7	few	CASSSVQVSHYEQYF	TGTGCCAGCAGCTCCGTTCAGGTATCTCACTACGAGCAGTACTTC
TRBV6-5	TRBD1	TRBJ1-3	-	CASSYSSWDRGNTIYF	TGTGCCAGCAGTTACTCGTCTTGGGACAGAGGAAACACCATATATTTT
TRBV5-4	-	TRBJ1-2	-	CASSLAGVYGYTF	TGTGCCAGCAGCTTGGCAGGCGTCTATGGCTACACCTTC
TRBV9	TRBD1	TRBJ1-5	-	CASSVEDREDQPQHF	TGTGCCAGCAGCGTAGAGGACAGGGAGGATCAGCCCCAGCATTTT
TRBV15	TRBD2	TRBJ2-3	-	CATSRGRSGRTTDTQYF	TGTGCCACCAGCAGAGGGCGGAGCGGGAGGACCACAGATACGCAGTATTTT
TRBV5-1	TRBD1	TRBJ1-3	-	CASSSGTVSSGNTIYF	TGCGCCAGCAGCTCGGGGACAGTTAGCTCTGGAAACACCATATATTTT
TRBV4-3	-	TRBJ2-6	-	CASSQDQGSGANVLTF	TGCGCCAGCAGCCAAGATCAGGGTTCCGGGGCCAACGTCCTGACTTTC
TRBV6-6	-	TRBJ2-1	-	CASSPVRNNEQFF	TGTGCCAGCTCCCCAGTCAGGAACAATGAGCAGTTCTTC
TRBV7-9	-	TRBJ2-1	-	CASSSLGGTNEQFF	TGTGCCAGCAGCTCCCTTGGGGGGACCAATGAGCAGTTCTTC
TRBV7-9	-	TRBJ2-3	-	CASSLALSDGTDTQYF	TGTGCCAGCAGCTTAGCGCTAAGCGACGGCACAGATACGCAGTATTTT
TRBV9	-	TRBJ2-1	-	CASSIGHLYNEQFF	TGTGCCAGCAGCATAGGACATTTGTACAATGAGCAGTTCTTC
TRBV11-2	-	TRBJ1-1	-	CASSFGQTLNTEAFF	TGTGCCAGCAGCTTTGGACAAACACTGAACACTGAAGCTTTCTTT
TRBV30	TRBD2	TRBJ2-3	-	CAWSVNSGRELNTQYF	TGTGCCTGGAGTGTCAATAGCGGGAGAGAGCTAAATACGCAGTATTTT
TRBV4-2	TRBD2	TRBJ2-7	-	CASSGTSVHEQYF	TGTGCCAGCTCCGGGACTAGCGTCCACGAGCAGTACTTC
TRBV2	TRBD1	TRBJ1-5	-	CASIGAGGAVGRAQPQHF	TGTGCCAGCATCGGGGCAGGGGGCGCGGTAGGTAGGGCTCAGCCCCAGCATTTT
TRBV7-2	-	TRBJ2-1	-	CASSLEAYEQFF	TGTGCCAGCAGCTTAGAAGCGTATGAGCAGTTCTTC
TRBV2	TRBD1	TRBJ2-3	-	CASSNIRGTGGTEDTQYF	TGTGCCAGCAGTAACATACGGGGGACAGGGGGAACGGAAGATACGCAGTATTTT
TRBV7-7	TRBD2	TRBJ2-2	once	CASSLGLGPGELFF	TGTGCCAGCAGCTTGGGACTAGGCCCCGGGGAGCTGTTTTTT